The next 14 T cell receptor beta chains were all read from a single sample in a study of blood T cell repertoires in COVID-19. Profiled with immunoSEQ multiplex PCR; TCRdb holds only in-frame clones, not every one. The sample contains 300,000 to 350,000 clones, approximately 85% of which appear only once. What was sequenced was PBMCs or T cells enriched from blood (not recorded which). The receptor source for this set is a man aged 30-40 years who had recovered from COVID-19.

This clone was seen just once. The chain uses TRBV7-9 and TRBJ1-2; D is ambiguous. Trimming cost V 4 bases and J 8 bases, with 11 bases left between them. Per the germline V gene, CDR1 is SEHNR and CDR2 is FQNEAQ (reference sequence). This CDR3 comprises 12 residues. CDR3 region: CASSYTPGGYTF. For the CDR3, the DNA is TGTGCCAGCAGCTACACCCCGGGGGGCTACACCTTC.

The rearrangement uses TRBV7-2 and TRBJ2-7; TRBD2 matches 7 bases. The CDR3 extends over 13 amino acids. CDR1 is SGHTA, CDR2 FQGNSA, per germline. Unmatched junction bases numbered 4, after V lost 2 bases and J lost 6 bases. The CDR3 sequence is CASSLRGDREQYF. CDR3 nucleotide sequence: TGTGCCAGCAGCTTACGGGGGGATCGCGAGCAGTACTTC.

This chain uses TRBV7-6 with TRBJ1-2; TRBD1 agrees at 10 bases. The CDR3 covers 16 residues. After removal of 1 base from V and 1 base from J, the junction contained 3 bases not matched to a gene. The germline V gene encodes CDR1 SGHVS and CDR2 FNYEAQ. CDR3 nucleotide sequence: TGTGCCAGCAGCTTAGGTCGGGACAGGGGTAACTATGGCTACACCTTC. Encoded protein: CASSLGRDRGNYGYTF.

This chain joins TRBV30 and TRBJ1-5; D perhaps matches TRBD1 (5 bases). Trimming cost V 1 base and J 0 bases, with 7 bases left between them. The CDR3 consists of 14 residues. Germline lookup yields CDR1 GTSNPN and CDR2 SVGIG (reference sequence). The DNA of the CDR3 is TGTGCCTGGAGTGAAGGGGCTAGCAATCAGCCCCAGCATTTT. This encodes CAWSEGASNQPQHF.

The chain's CDR3 is CASSVDGTSTYEQYF. In DNA, the CDR3 is TGTGCCAGCAGCGTAGACGGGACAAGCACCTACGAGCAGTACTTC. The V and J genes are TRBV9 and TRBJ2-7; D is perhaps TRBD1 (6 bases). This CDR3 comprises 15 residues. Trimming took off 0 bases at V and 2 bases at J, with 12 bases between the two ends. Germline V gives CDR1 SGDLS, CDR2 YYNGEE.

This clone is a singleton in its sample. This chain uses TRBV7-2 with TRBJ2-6; 10 bases fit TRBD1. CDR1 is SGHTA and CDR2 is FQGNSA in the germline V gene. There are 17 residues in the CDR3. Germline trimming cut 6 bases from V and 2 bases from J; bases unmatched to any gene: 7. CDR3 nucleotides: TGTGCCAGCAGGCCCGGGACAGGGGTAACTGGGGCCAACGTCCTGACTTTC. Translating it yields CASRPGTGVTGANVLTF.

This chain links TRBV5-1 with TRBJ2-3; D possibly corresponds to TRBD2 (6 bases). Germline V CDR1 and CDR2: SGHRS, YFSETQ. The CDR3 spans 13 residues. The ends were cut back, 6 bases at V and 0 bases at J, with 8 bases in the middle. CDR3 in amino acids: CASTGTSTDTQYF. For the CDR3, the DNA is TGCGCCAGCACCGGGACTAGCACAGATACGCAGTATTTT.

This clone has only one observation. This rearrangement joins TRBV19 to TRBJ2-1; TRBD1 is a possible D gene (6 bases). Trimming took 6 bases from V and 10 from J, leaving 10 bases between them. CDR1 and CDR2 from the germline V gene are LNHDA and SQIVND (reference sequence). The CDR3 length is 11 residues. CDR3 loop: CASRRRGEQFF. The CDR3 nucleotides read TGTGCCAGTAGAAGAAGGGGGGAGCAGTTCTTC.

The genes are TRBV9 and TRBJ2-7; 7 positions match TRBD1. The CDR3 totals 14 residues. Trimming took 4 bases from V and 5 from J; bases not matched to a gene: 9. Germline V gene data show CDR1 as SGDLS and CDR2 as YYNGEE. CDR3 protein: CASSTQTGINEQYF. The DNA of the CDR3 is TGTGCCAGCAGCACCCAGACAGGGATCAACGAGCAGTACTTC. Variable domain in full (rest from reference TRBV9 and TRBJ2-7): DSGVTQTPKHLITATGQRVTLRCSPRSGDLSVYWYQQSLDQGLQFLIQYYNGEERAKGNILERFSAQQFPDLHSELNLSSLELGDSALYFCASSTQTGINEQYFGPGTRLTVT.

The chain is built from TRBV9 and TRBJ1-5; 7 bases align to TRBD1. The V gene end was trimmed by 6 bases and the J gene end by 1 base; junction bases not matched to a gene: 7. Germline values: CDR1 SGDLS, CDR2 YYNGEE. The CDR3 loop spans 15 amino acids. The CDR3 DNA sequence: TGTGCCAGCAATGAAAGGGGGCAGAGCAATCAGCCCCAGCATTTT. The encoded protein is CASNERGQSNQPQHF.

V and J are TRBV4-1 and TRBJ2-7; 8 bases match TRBD2. Germline lookup yields CDR1 MGHRA and CDR2 YSYEKL. J gave up 2 bases and V 3 bases, and 24 bases lay outside the gene matches. The CDR3 loop spans 21 amino acids. The CDR3 reads CASSHPQAGGLFPERTYEQYF. The CDR3 DNA follows: TGCGCCAGCAGCCATCCCCAGGCGGGGGGCCTATTCCCAGAAAGGACCTACGAGCAGTACTTC.

The table lists this clone with a few counts. The chain links TRBV2 to TRBJ2-7, with no clear D. CDR1 SNHLY and CDR2 FYNNEI come from the germline V gene. Trimming pared 5 bases from V and 2 bases from J, leaving 13 bases between. The CDR3 spans 14 residues. The CDR3 DNA reads TGTGCCAGCAGTTTTCCAGGCGTTACCTACGAGCAGTACTTC. This encodes CASSFPGVTYEQYF.

The J gene is TRBJ1-1, the V gene TRBV3-1 (or the pseudogene TRBV3-2); possible D gene TRBD1, 5 bases. Germline lookup yields CDR1 LGHDT and CDR2 YNNKEL (reference sequence). Trimming left V 1 base short and J 3 bases short, with 9 bases between. The CDR3 contains 14 residues. As DNA, the CDR3 is TGTGCCAGCAGCCAAGTCTCAGGGTACACTGAAGCTTTCTTT. Translated, it gives CASSQVSGYTEAFF.

The rearrangement links TRBV6-2 or TRBV6-3 to TRBJ1-2; tentatively, D is TRBD1 (6 bases). The CDR3 contains 15 residues. Germline loops: CDR1 MNHEY, CDR2 SVGEGT. Trimming removed 0 bases from V and 8 bases from J, with 16 bases in between. CDR3 amino acids: CASSYSDRQASGYTF. The CDR3 DNA sequence: TGTGCCAGCAGTTACTCGGACAGACAAGCCTCAGGCTACACCTTC.